This TCR beta chain was observed in a study of brain T cells in children with intractable seizures. Profiled with immunoSEQ multiplex PCR; TCRdb holds only in-frame clones, not every one. The table includes 110,000 or so clones, approximately 94% detected once. The CDR3 is 15 residues long. Germline CDR1 and CDR2: LGHNA and YSLEER. Trimming at V came to 1 base and at J to 4 bases, leaving 6 bases not matched to a gene. The chain joins TRBV4-3 to TRBJ1-2; 7 bases map to TRBD1. Source: peripheral blood, taken at surgery. The TCR originated in a boy younger than two with hemimegalencephaly and intractable seizures. In DNA, the CDR3 is TGCGCCAGCAGCCAAGGAGGGGGCGGAATCTATGGCTACACCTTC. Translating it yields CASSQGGGGIYGYTF.